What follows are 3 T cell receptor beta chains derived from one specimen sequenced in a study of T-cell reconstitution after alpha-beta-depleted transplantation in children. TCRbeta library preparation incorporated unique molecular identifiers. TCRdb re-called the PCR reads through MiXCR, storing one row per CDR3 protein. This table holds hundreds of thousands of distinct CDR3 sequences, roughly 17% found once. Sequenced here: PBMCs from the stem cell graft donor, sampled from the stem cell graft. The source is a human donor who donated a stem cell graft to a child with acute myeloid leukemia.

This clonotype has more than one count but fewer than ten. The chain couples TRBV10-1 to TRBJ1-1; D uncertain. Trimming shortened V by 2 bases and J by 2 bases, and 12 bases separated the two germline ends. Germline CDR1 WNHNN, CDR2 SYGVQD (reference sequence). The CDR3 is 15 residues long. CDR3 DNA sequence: TGCGCCAGCAGTGAGGCGCAGAGAGCCAACACTGAAGCTTTCTTT. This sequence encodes CASSEAQRANTEAFF.

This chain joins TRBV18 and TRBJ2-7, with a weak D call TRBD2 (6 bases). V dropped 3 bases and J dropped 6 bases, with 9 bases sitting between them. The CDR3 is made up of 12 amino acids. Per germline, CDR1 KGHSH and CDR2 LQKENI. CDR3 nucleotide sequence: TGTGCCAGCTCACCCGGGGGAGGCGAGCAGTACGTC. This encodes CASSPGGGEQYV.

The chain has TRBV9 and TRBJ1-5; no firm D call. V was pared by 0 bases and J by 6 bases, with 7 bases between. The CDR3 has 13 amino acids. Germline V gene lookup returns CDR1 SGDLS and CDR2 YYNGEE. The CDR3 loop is CASSVEPSQPQHF. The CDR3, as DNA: TGTGCCAGCAGCGTAGAGCCCTCTCAGCCCCAGCATTTT.